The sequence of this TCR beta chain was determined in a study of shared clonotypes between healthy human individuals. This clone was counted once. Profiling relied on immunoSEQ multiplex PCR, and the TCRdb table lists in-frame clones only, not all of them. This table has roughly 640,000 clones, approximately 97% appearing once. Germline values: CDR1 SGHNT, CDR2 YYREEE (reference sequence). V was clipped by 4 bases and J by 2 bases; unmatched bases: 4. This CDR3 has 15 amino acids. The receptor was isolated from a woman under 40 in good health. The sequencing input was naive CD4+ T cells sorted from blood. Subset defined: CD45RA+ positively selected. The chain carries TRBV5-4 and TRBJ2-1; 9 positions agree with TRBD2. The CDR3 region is CASSRTSAAYNEQFF. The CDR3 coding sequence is TGTGCCAGCAGCCGGACTAGCGCGGCCTACAATGAGCAGTTCTTC.